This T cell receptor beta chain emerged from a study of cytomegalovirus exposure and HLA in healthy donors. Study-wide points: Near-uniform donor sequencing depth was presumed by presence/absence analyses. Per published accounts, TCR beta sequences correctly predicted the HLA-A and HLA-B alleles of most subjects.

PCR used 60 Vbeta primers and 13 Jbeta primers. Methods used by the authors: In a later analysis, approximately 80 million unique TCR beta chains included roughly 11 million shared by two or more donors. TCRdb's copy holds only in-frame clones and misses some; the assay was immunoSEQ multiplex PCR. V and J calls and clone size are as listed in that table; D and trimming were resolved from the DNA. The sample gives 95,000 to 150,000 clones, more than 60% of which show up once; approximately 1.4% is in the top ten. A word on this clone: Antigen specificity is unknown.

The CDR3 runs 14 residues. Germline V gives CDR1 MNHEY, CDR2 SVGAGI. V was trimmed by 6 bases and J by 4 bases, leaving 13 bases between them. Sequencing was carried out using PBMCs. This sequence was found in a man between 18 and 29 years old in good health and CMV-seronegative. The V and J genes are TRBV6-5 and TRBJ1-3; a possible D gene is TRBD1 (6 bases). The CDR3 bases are TGTGCCAGCAGACGGACAGTTGGAGGAAACACCATATATTTT. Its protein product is CASRRTVGGNTIYF.